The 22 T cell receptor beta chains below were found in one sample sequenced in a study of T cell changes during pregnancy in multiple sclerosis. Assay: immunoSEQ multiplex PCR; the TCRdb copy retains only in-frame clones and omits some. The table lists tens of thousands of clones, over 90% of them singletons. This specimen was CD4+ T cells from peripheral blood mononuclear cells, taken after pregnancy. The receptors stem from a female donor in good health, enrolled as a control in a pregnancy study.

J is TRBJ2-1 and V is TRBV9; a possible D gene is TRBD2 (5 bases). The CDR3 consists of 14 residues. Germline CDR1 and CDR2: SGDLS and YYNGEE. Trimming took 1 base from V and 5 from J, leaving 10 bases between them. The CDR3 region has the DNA TGTGCCAGCAGCGTACGGACTGGAGACAATGAGCAGTTCTTC. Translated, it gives CASSVRTGDNEQFF. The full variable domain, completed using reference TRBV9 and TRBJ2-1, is DSGVTQTPKHLITATGQRVTLRCSPRSGDLSVYWYQQSLDQGLQFLIQYYNGEERAKGNILERFSAQQFPDLHSELNLSSLELGDSALYFCASSVRTGDNEQFFGPGTRLTVL.

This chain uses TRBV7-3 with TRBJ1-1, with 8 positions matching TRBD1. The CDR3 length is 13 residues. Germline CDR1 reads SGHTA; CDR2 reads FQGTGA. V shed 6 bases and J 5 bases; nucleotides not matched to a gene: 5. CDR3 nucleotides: TGTGCCAGCAGACAGGACAGGGTGACTGAAGCTTTCTTT. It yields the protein CASRQDRVTEAFF.

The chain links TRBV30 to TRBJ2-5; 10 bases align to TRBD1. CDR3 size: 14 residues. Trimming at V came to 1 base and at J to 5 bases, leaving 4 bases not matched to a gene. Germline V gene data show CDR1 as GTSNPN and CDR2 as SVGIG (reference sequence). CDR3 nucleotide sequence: TGTGCCTGGAGTGGGACAGGGGGTTCGGAGACCCAGTACTTC. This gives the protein CAWSGTGGSETQYF.

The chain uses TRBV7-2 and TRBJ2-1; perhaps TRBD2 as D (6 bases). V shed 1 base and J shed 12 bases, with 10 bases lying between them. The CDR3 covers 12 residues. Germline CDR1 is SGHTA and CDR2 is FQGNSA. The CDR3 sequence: CASSLEAGRQFF. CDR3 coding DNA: TGTGCCAGCAGCTTAGAGGCGGGACGGCAGTTCTTC.

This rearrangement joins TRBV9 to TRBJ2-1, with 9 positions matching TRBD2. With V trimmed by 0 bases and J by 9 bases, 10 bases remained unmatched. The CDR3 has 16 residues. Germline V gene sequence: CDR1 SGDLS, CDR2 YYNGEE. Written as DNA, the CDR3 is TGTGCCAGCAGCGTAGACCTGGCGGGAGGGCCTCGTGAGCAGTTCTTC. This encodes CASSVDLAGGPREQFF.

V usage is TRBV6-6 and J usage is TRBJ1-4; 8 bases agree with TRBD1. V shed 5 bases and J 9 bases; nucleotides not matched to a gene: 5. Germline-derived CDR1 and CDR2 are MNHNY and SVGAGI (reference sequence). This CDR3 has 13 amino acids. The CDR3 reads CASSGRQGQKLFF. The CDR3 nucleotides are TGTGCCAGCAGTGGCCGACAGGGGCAAAAACTGTTTTTT.

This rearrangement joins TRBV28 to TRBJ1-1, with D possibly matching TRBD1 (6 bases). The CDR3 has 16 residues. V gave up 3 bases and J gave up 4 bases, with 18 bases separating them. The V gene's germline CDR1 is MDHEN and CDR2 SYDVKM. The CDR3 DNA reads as TGTGCCAGCAGTTTCCAGCAGGGGCGAAAGAGCACTGAAGCTTTCTTT. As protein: CASSFQQGRKSTEAFF.

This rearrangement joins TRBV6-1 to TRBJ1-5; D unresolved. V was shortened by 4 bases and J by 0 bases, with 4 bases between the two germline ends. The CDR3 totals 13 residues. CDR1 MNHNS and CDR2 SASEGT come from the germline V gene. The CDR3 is CASSGYSNQPQHF. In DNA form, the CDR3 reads TGTGCCAGCAGTGGCTATAGCAATCAGCCCCAGCATTTT.

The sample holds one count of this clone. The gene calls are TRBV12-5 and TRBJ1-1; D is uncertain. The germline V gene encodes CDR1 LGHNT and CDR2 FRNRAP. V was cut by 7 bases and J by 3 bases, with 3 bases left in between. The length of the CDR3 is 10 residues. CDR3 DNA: TGTGCTAGTGCAGACACTGAAGCTTTCTTT. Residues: CASADTEAFF.

The CDR3 loop reads CAIRGQGSRDEQYF. In DNA, the CDR3 is TGTGCCATCAGAGGACAGGGGTCCAGGGACGAGCAGTACTTC. The chain is built from TRBV10-3 and TRBJ2-7; TRBD1 agrees at 9 bases. CDR1 is ENHRY and CDR2 is SYGVKD in the germline V gene. CDR3 length: 14 residues. V shed 6 bases and J 5 bases; nucleotides not matched to a gene: 8.

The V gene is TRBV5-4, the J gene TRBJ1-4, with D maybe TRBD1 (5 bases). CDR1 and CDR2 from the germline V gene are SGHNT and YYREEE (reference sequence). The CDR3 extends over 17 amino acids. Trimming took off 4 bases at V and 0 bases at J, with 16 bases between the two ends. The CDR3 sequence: CASSLIGREATNEKLFF. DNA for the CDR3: TGTGCCAGCAGCCTAATCGGCAGGGAGGCAACTAATGAAAAACTGTTTTTT.

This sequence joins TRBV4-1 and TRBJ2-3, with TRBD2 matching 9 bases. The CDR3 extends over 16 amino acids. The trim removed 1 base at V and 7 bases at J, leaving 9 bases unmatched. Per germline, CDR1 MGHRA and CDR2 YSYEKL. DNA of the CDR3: TGCGCCAGCAGCCAAGTTGGCGGGAGGGCCTGGCATACGCAGTATTTT. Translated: CASSQVGGRAWHTQYF.

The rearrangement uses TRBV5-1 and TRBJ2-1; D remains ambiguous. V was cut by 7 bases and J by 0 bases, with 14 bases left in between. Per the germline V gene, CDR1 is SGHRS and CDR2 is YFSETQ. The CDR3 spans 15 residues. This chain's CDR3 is CASSPDSRSYNEQFF. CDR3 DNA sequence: TGCGCCAGCTCCCCTGACTCCCGCTCCTACAATGAGCAGTTCTTC. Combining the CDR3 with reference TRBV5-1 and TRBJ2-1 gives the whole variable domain KAGVTQTPRYLIKTRGQQVTLSCSPISGHRSVSWYQQTPGQGLQFLFEYFSETQRNKGNFPGRFSGRQFSNSRSEMNVSTLELGDSALYLCASSPDSRSYNEQFFGPGTRLTVL.

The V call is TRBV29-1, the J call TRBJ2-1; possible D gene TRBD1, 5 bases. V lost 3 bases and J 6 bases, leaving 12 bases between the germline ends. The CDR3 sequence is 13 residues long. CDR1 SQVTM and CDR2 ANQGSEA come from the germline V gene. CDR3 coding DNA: TGCAGCGTTGATTCCTTTAGGGGCAATGAGCAGTTCTTC. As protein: CSVDSFRGNEQFF.

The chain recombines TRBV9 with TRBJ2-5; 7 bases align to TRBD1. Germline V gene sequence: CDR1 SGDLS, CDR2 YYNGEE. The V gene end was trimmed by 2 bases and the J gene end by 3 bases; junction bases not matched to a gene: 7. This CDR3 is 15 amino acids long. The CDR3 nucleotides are TGTGCCAGCAGCGTGGGGACAGCCCAAAAAGAGACCCAGTACTTC. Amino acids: CASSVGTAQKETQYF.

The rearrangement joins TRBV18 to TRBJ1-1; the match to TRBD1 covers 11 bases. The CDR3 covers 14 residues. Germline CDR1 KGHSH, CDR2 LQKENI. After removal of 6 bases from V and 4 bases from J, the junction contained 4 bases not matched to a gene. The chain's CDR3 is CASSSGTGGTEAFF. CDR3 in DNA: TGTGCCAGCTCTTCTGGGACAGGGGGCACTGAAGCTTTCTTT.

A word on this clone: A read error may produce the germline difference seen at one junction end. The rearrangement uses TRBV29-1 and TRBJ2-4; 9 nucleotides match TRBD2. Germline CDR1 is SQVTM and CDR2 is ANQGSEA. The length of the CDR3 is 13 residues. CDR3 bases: TGCAGCGTTGAAGCCACTCGGGATAGCGGGAGATCCTTC. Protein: CSVEATRDSGRSF.

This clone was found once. The chain's CDR3 is CSASPGDGYTF. The DNA for the CDR3 is TGCAGTGCATCACCGGGGGATGGCTACACCTTC. The chain couples TRBV20-1 to TRBJ1-2; D is possibly TRBD1 (5 bases). V shed 6 bases and J shed 6 bases, with 11 bases lying between them. CDR3 length: 11 amino acids. Looked up from germline, CDR1 is DFQATT and CDR2 is SNEGSKA (reference sequence).

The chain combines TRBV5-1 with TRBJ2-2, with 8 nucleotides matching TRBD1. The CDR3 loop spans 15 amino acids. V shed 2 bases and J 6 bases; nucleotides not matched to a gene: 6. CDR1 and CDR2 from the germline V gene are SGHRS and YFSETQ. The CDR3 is CASSFQGASAGELFF. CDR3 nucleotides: TGCGCCAGCAGCTTTCAGGGGGCAAGCGCCGGGGAGCTGTTTTTT.

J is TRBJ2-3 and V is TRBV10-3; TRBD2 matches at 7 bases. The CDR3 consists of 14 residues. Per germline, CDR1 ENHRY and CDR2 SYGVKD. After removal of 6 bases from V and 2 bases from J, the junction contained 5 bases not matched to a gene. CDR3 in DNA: TGTGCCATCAGACCAGGGACTACCACAGATACGCAGTATTTT. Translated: CAIRPGTTTDTQYF.

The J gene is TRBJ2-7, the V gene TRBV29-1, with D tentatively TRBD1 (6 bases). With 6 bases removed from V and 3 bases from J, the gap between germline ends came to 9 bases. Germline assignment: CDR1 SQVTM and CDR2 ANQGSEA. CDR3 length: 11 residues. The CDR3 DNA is TGCAGCGTCTCGACAGGCTACGAGCAGTACTTC. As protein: CSVSTGYEQYF.

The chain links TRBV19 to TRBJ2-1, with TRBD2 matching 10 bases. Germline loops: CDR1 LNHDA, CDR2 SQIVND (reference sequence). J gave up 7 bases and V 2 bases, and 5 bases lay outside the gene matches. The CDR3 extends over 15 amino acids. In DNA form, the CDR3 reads TGTGCCAGTAGTATACTAGCGGGGGCCTCGAATGAGCAGTTCTTC. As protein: CASSILAGASNEQFF.